Following are 15 T cell receptor beta chains from one sample sequenced in a study of PD-1 blockade in classical Hodgkin lymphoma. Each patient experienced a relapse that followed autologous stem cell transplantation, and brentuximab vedotin exposure varied. Clones were read by immunoSEQ multiplex PCR, and TCRdb kept only the in-frame ones, dropping some. The sample consists of 95,000 or so clones, approximately 88% of them appearing once. The material was peripheral blood mononuclear cells (PBMCs), obtained at baseline. The source of these receptors is a human donor with classical Hodgkin lymphoma.

There are a few counts of this clone. This rearrangement joins TRBV9 to TRBJ2-1, with D uncertain. Trimming pared 3 bases from V and 12 bases from J, leaving 10 bases between. This CDR3 has 11 amino acids. CDR1 is SGDLS, CDR2 YYNGEE, per germline. DNA of the CDR3: TGTGCCAGCAGCGGTATAGTGGGGCAGTTCTTC. Translated, it gives CASSGIVGQFF.

The genes are TRBV10-1 and TRBJ2-3; D is unresolved. The V gene lost 4 bases and the J gene lost 5 bases, with 7 bases spanning the gap. The CDR3 extends over 12 amino acids. The germline V gene encodes CDR1 WNHNN and CDR2 SYGVQD (reference sequence). In DNA form, the CDR3 reads TGCGCCAGCAGTGTAGGTGAAGATACGCAGTATTTT. Translation: CASSVGEDTQYF.

The chain recombines TRBV19 with TRBJ1-1, with a weak D call TRBD1 (5 bases). Trimming removed 9 bases from V and 6 bases from J, with 20 bases in between. This CDR3 spans 14 amino acids. The V gene's germline CDR1 is LNHDA and CDR2 SQIVND (reference sequence). The CDR3 sequence: CASTLGTWGAEAFF. For the CDR3, the DNA is TGTGCCAGCACCCTAGGGACGTGGGGGGCTGAAGCTTTCTTT.

This clone is a singleton in its sample. J is TRBJ1-2 and V is TRBV28; D is possibly TRBD1 (5 bases). V was cut by 5 bases and J by 4 bases, with 14 bases left in between. CDR3 length equals 14 residues. The V gene's germline CDR1 is MDHEN and CDR2 SYDVKM. The CDR3 DNA is TGTGCCAGCAGTCCTCCGGGCAGGGCCTATGGCTACACCTTC. Translation gives CASSPPGRAYGYTF.

The chain combines TRBV18 with TRBJ2-7, with 16 bases aligning to TRBD2. V gave up 5 bases and J gave up 5 bases; unmatched junction bases: 3. Germline CDR1 and CDR2: KGHSH and LQKENI. The CDR3 consists of 15 residues. In nucleotides, the CDR3 is TGTGCCAGCTCAGCAGGGACTAGCGGGAGGGACGAGCAGTACTTC. It codes for CASSAGTSGRDEQYF.

This clone was observed a handful of times. The gene calls are TRBV12-2 and TRBJ2-1; TRBD2 is the table's D call and was not checked against the DNA. TRBV12-2 has pseudogene status. The CDR3 has 15 residues. The CDR3 sequence is CASRLVGRLLGEQFF. CDR3 sequence (DNA): TGTGCAAGTCGCTTAGTGGGGAGACTGTTGGGTGAGCAGTTCTTC.

The chain combines TRBV6-6 with TRBJ2-1; no firm D call. Germline-derived CDR1 and CDR2 are MNHNY and SVGAGI (reference sequence). The CDR3 runs to 15 residues. Trimming pared 6 bases from V and 0 bases from J, leaving 12 bases between. Here the CDR3 reads CASSPTVSSYNEQFF. Written as DNA, the CDR3 is TGTGCCAGCAGCCCGACTGTTAGCTCCTACAATGAGCAGTTCTTC.

The rearrangement links TRBV18 to TRBJ2-1, with TRBD1 matching 7 bases. Germline CDR1 reads KGHSH; CDR2 reads LQKENI. This CDR3 is 13 amino acids long. With 4 bases clipped from V and 15 bases from J, the junction kept 12 bases outside the gene matches. CDR3 in DNA: TGTGCCAGCTCACGGGATCGACAGGGCAGCGGGTTCTTC. Protein product: CASSRDRQGSGFF.

The J gene is TRBJ1-2, the V gene TRBV5-6; D is ambiguous. The germline V gene has CDR1 SGHDT and CDR2 YYEEEE. V shed 5 bases and J shed 0 bases, with 8 bases lying between them. The CDR3 has 13 amino acids. The CDR3 sequence: CASRTDSNYGYTF. Written as DNA, the CDR3 is TGTGCCAGCAGGACGGATTCTAACTATGGCTACACCTTC.

The count of this clone is one. This chain uses TRBV4-1 with TRBJ2-1, with 13 bases that match TRBD2. This CDR3 has 15 amino acids. Germline-derived CDR1 and CDR2 are MGHRA and YSYEKL. V was clipped by 4 bases and J by 7 bases; unmatched bases: 4. The CDR3 is CASSRQLAGGNEQFF. For the CDR3, the DNA is TGCGCCAGCAGCCGGCAACTAGCGGGAGGGAATGAGCAGTTCTTC.

This rearrangement joins TRBV18 to TRBJ2-2; maybe TRBD2 (5 bases). CDR3 size: 14 residues. Per germline, CDR1 KGHSH and CDR2 LQKENI. The V end lost 6 bases, the J end lost 4 bases, and 12 bases lay between the germline ends. The CDR3 nucleotides read TGTGCCAGCTCCTCAACGGGATTCACCGGGGAGCTGTTTTTT. Translating gives CASSSTGFTGELFF.

This clone was detected only once. This rearrangement joins TRBV5-1 to TRBJ2-3, with TRBD1 matching 8 bases. CDR1 and CDR2 (germline): SGHRS, YFSETQ. CDR3 size: 15 residues. V lost 0 bases to trimming and J lost 4 bases; unmatched junction nucleotides: 4. The CDR3 DNA reads as TGCGCCAGCAGCTTGGAGGACAGGGTTTCAGATACGCAGTATTTT. As protein: CASSLEDRVSDTQYF. Supplemented by reference TRBV5-1 and TRBJ2-3, the full variable domain reads KAGVTQTPRYLIKTRGQQVTLSCSPISGHRSVSWYQQTPGQGLQFLFEYFSETQRNKGNFPGRFSGRQFSNSRSEMNVSTLELGDSALYLCASSLEDRVSDTQYFGPGTRLTVL.

V and J are TRBV10-3 and TRBJ2-3; 7 nucleotides agree with TRBD2. Germline values: CDR1 ENHRY, CDR2 SYGVKD. There are 19 residues in the CDR3. The V segment lost 0 bases and the J segment 2 bases; nucleotides outside the gene matches: 14. The CDR3 sequence is CAISESKWIAGAFTDTQYF. The CDR3, as DNA: TGTGCCATCAGTGAGTCGAAATGGATTGCGGGAGCGTTCACAGATACGCAGTATTTT.

The genes are TRBV4-1 and TRBJ2-5; D is possibly TRBD2 (5 bases). Trimming took 3 bases from V and 5 from J, leaving 16 bases between them. Looked up from germline, CDR1 is MGHRA and CDR2 is YSYEKL. This CDR3 is 15 amino acids long. CDR3 in DNA: TGCGCCAGCAGCCACTGGACGGGATTGGGGGAGACCCAGTACTTC. Translating it yields CASSHWTGLGETQYF.

The rearrangement links TRBV5-1 to TRBJ2-3; D remains unclear. The V end lost 4 bases, the J end lost 1 base, and 7 bases lay between the germline ends. This CDR3 is built from 13 residues. Germline V gene data show CDR1 as SGHRS and CDR2 as YFSETQ. DNA for the CDR3: TGCGCCAGCAGCCCCTCCGGCACAGATACGCAGTATTTT. Protein sequence: CASSPSGTDTQYF.